The present T cell receptor (beta chain) was sequenced within a study of blood T cell repertoires in COVID-19. About the research overall: From T cells, B-cell-depleted T cells, or PBMCs came the material, which was cDNA or gDNA.

TCRdb keeps only in-frame clones here, not all; method: immunoSEQ multiplex PCR. The sample yields some 190,000 clones, about 83% seen once. The CDR3 spans 17 residues. Trimming cost V 1 base and J 3 bases; bases outside gene matches: 10. Germline-derived CDR1 and CDR2 are LGHNA and YNFKEQ. The chain carries TRBV4-2 and TRBJ2-7, with TRBD2 matching 9 bases. The clonotype originates from a woman aged 65 to 85 with active or convalescent COVID-19. Source material: peripheral blood. The chain's CDR3 is CASSQATSSGKFYEQYF. The CDR3 nucleotides are TGTGCCAGCAGCCAAGCGACCTCTAGCGGGAAGTTCTACGAGCAGTACTTC.